These 17 T cell receptor beta chains share one sample of origin, sequenced in a study of glioma-infiltrating T cells. Using RNA template, CDR3s of TCR alpha and beta were amplified with iRepertoire arm-PCR. MiXCR, run by TCRdb on the multiplex PCR reads, gives a single entry per CDR3 protein. Of around 190,000 distinct CDR3 sequences in the sample, roughly 45% are singletons; the top ten hold around 5.3%. The sequenced sample consisted of glioma tissue, nonneoplastic brain tissue, or PBMCs (not recorded which). These receptor sequences come from a human donor with low-grade glioma or glioblastoma, undergoing nonglioma brain surgery, or in good health (not recorded which).

This clonotype was seen repeatedly, ten times or more. The chain couples TRBV20-1 to TRBJ2-7; D is possibly TRBD1 (5 bases). Trimming took off 8 bases at V and 6 bases at J, with 14 bases between the two ends. Looked up from germline, CDR1 is DFQATT and CDR2 is SNEGSKA (reference sequence). This CDR3 has 11 residues. CDR3 coding DNA: TGCAGTCCCGAATCAGGGTCCGAGCAGTACTTC. It translates to CSPESGSEQYF.

This clonotype was recorded at least ten times. The rearrangement uses TRBV20-1 and TRBJ2-1, with a weak D call TRBD1 (6 bases). V lost 1 base and J 5 bases, leaving 18 bases between the germline ends. The CDR3 is 16 residues long. Germline CDR1 DFQATT, CDR2 SNEGSKA (reference sequence). For the CDR3, the DNA is TGCAGTGCTAGAGGTTTGGGAGCAGGGGACCACAATGAGCAGTTCTTC. Translation: CSARGLGAGDHNEQFF.

On this clonotype itself: A read error may account for a junction end that differs from germline. V gene TRBV25-1 combines with J gene TRBJ2-3, with TRBD2 matching over 11 bases. The CDR3 consists of 18 residues. Germline V gene lookup returns CDR1 MGHDK and CDR2 SYGVNS. CDR3 amino acids: CASSKTSGSVRQTDTQNF. DNA for the CDR3: TGTGCCAGCAGTAAAACTAGCGGGAGTGTTCGCCAGACAGATACGCAGAATTTT.

The chain couples TRBV2 to TRBJ1-5, with 7 bases matching TRBD1. CDR1 SNHLY and CDR2 FYNNEI come from the germline V gene. The V segment lost 6 bases and the J segment 5 bases; nucleotides outside the gene matches: 13. The CDR3 spans 16 residues. CDR3 residues: CASSLRGKGADQPQHF. The DNA of the CDR3 is TGTGCCAGCAGCCTACGCGGAAAGGGGGCAGATCAGCCCCAGCATTTT.

This clonotype was picked up a small number of times. The rearrangement uses TRBV19 and TRBJ2-1; 14 bases agree with TRBD2. Germline values: CDR1 LNHDA, CDR2 SQIVND (reference sequence). This CDR3 contains 17 residues. The trim removed 4 bases at V and 4 bases at J, leaving 6 bases unmatched. CDR3 region: CASSKEGLAGEYNEQFF. DNA of the CDR3: TGTGCCAGTAGTAAAGAGGGACTAGCGGGAGAGTACAATGAGCAGTTCTTC.

This clonotype was picked up many times. This sequence joins TRBV28 and TRBJ1-1; D not resolved. CDR3 size: 14 residues. Germline CDR1 MDHEN, CDR2 SYDVKM. Trimming removed 6 bases from V and 0 bases from J, with 11 bases in between. The CDR3 bases are TGTGCCAGCAGGCATGCAGGAATGAACACTGAAGCTTTCTTT. Protein product: CASRHAGMNTEAFF.

This clonotype was seen repeatedly, ten times or more. CDR3 in DNA: TGCAGTGCTAGAGACGTGGGAGGGAGCTCCTACAATGAGCAGTTCTTC. Translated: CSARDVGGSSYNEQFF. The chain uses TRBV20-1 and TRBJ2-1, with TRBD2 matching 7 bases. V lost 0 bases, J lost 0 bases, and 5 bases stayed unmatched. Germline V CDR1 and CDR2: DFQATT, SNEGSKA (reference sequence). CDR3 length: 16 amino acids.

A few counts support this clonotype. The genes are TRBV29-1 and TRBJ2-2, with 9 bases fitting TRBD2. The germline CDR1 and CDR2 sequences are SQVTM and ANQGSEA. Trimming took 4 bases from V and 4 from J; bases not matched to a gene: 10. The CDR3 has 16 amino acids. CDR3 protein: CSVATSGLDGTGELFF. The CDR3 coding sequence is TGCAGCGTTGCCACTAGCGGGCTTGACGGCACCGGGGAGCTGTTTTTT.

This clonotype was counted many times. V is TRBV27 and J is TRBJ2-7; the D gene is possibly TRBD1 (5 bases). This CDR3 is built from 16 residues. Trimming shortened V by 0 bases and J by 3 bases, and 15 bases separated the two germline ends. In germline, CDR1 is MNHEY, CDR2 SMNVEV (reference sequence). This chain's CDR3 is CASSLSGRGGVYEQYF. CDR3 coding DNA: TGTGCCAGCAGTTTATCGGGGCGCGGCGGTGTCTACGAGCAGTACTTC.

Points on this clonotype: A much bigger clone sits one base away, suggesting this may be a read error. This rearrangement joins TRBV15 to TRBJ2-1, with a tentative D call TRBD2 (5 bases). Trimming left V 1 base short and J 6 bases short, with 31 bases between. The CDR3 runs 21 residues. Looked up from germline, CDR1 is LNHNV and CDR2 is YYDKDF (reference sequence). DNA of the CDR3: TGTGCCACCAGCAGAGGGTTCGGGGTCAATGCTAGGAGAATAGGAATCAATGAGCAGTTCTTC. It yields the protein CATSRGFGVNARRIGINEQFF.

As concerns this clonotype: A read error is possible here, since a much larger clone lies one base away. The chain recombines TRBV7-9 with TRBJ2-3; 8 bases are shared with TRBD2. Germline V CDR1 and CDR2: SEHNR, FQNEAQ (reference sequence). The CDR3 is 16 amino acids. CDR3 region: CASSIATGGLTDTQYF. The CDR3 DNA reads as TGTGCCAGCAGCATAGCAACGGGAGGGCTGACAGATACGCAGTATTTT.

This clonotype was detected many times. DNA for the CDR3: TGTGCCAGCAGCCCCGACCTAGAGCAGTTCTTC. It is translated as CASSPDLEQFF. The chain links TRBV7-2 to TRBJ2-1; D gene uncertain. With 5 bases removed from V and 10 bases from J, the gap between germline ends came to 9 bases. CDR3 length: 11 amino acids. Germline CDR1 reads SGHTA; CDR2 reads FQGNSA.

The J gene is TRBJ2-7, the V gene TRBV5-1, with D unclear. This CDR3 spans 12 amino acids. The germline CDR1 and CDR2 sequences are SGHRS and YFSETQ. V lost 1 base and J lost 6, with 8 bases in between. As DNA, the CDR3 is TGCGCCAGCAGCTTGTCCTGCCCCGAGCAGTACTTC. Translation gives CASSLSCPEQYF.

This clonotype was found many times. The genes are TRBV6-1 and TRBJ2-7, with D perhaps matching TRBD1 (6 bases). Germline V CDR1 and CDR2: MNHNS, SASEGT. Trimming left V 7 bases short and J 4 bases short, with 14 bases between. The length of the CDR3 is 13 residues. The DNA of the CDR3 is TGTGCCAGCACCCTAGGACAGCAGTACGAGCAGTACTTC. Protein sequence: CASTLGQQYEQYF.

This clonotype was seen more than once but under ten times. The chain is built from TRBV9 and TRBJ2-7; 8 bases align to TRBD1. After removal of 2 bases from V and 6 bases from J, the junction contained 7 bases not matched to a gene. Per germline, CDR1 SGDLS and CDR2 YYNGEE. This CDR3 spans 14 amino acids. In nucleotides, the CDR3 is TGTGCCAGCAGCGTGGCTACAGGGGGAAGCGAGCAGTACTTC. Its translation: CASSVATGGSEQYF.

There are many counts of this clonotype. The chain is built from TRBV20-1 and TRBJ2-1, with a possible D match to TRBD1 (6 bases). Trimming pared 6 bases from V and 4 bases from J, leaving 16 bases between. The CDR3 length is 14 residues. Germline V lookup: CDR1 DFQATT, CDR2 SNEGSKA (reference sequence). DNA for the CDR3: TGCAGTGCCCGTCCATCTACAGGGTACAATGAGCAGTTCTTC. It specifies CSARPSTGYNEQFF.

This clonotype was observed many times. The junction and the germline gene differ at one end; a read error may be behind it. The V and J genes are TRBV11-3 and TRBJ2-1; D unresolved. Germline V CDR1 and CDR2: SGHNT, YENEEA. The CDR3 runs 13 residues. The CDR3 spells CASSLGSFNEQFF. The CDR3 region has the DNA TGTGCCAGCAGCTTAGGGTCCTTCAATGAGCAGTTCTTC.